Listed below are T cell receptor beta chains from one sample, sequenced in a study of T cell changes during pregnancy in multiple sclerosis. Some clones are missing from TCRdb's copy, which holds only in-frame ones; the method was immunoSEQ multiplex PCR. The sample has roughly 61,000 clones; over 80% are singletons. This sample comprised peripheral blood, obtained in the first trimester of pregnancy. Every receptor here comes from a female donor in good health, enrolled as a control in a pregnancy study. Both conserved end residues are part of each CDR3. D genes are given only for firm matches. Clone size is shown for a subset of rows, as once, few, many or a class of expanded clone.

CDR3,DNA,V,size,D,J
CASSQVVGGGPLRTQYF,TGTGCCAGCAGCCAAGTGGTGGGCGGGGGACCTCTGCGTACGCAGTATTTT,TRBV4-2,.,TRBD2,TRBJ2-3
CASSPGTYNEQFF,TGTGCCAGCAGTCCCGGGACTTACAATGAGCAGTTCTTC,TRBV9,.,.,TRBJ2-1
CASSLASGQAYEQYF,TGTGCCAGCAGCTTGGCTTCGGGACAGGCCTACGAGCAGTACTTC,TRBV5-4,.,TRBD1,TRBJ2-7
CASSPGRGGDTEAFF,TGTGCCAGCTCACCCGGCCGGGGAGGGGACACTGAAGCTTTCTTT,TRBV18,.,.,TRBJ1-1
CASTPSGGTGPEQYF,TGTGCCAGCACCCCGTCTGGGGGGACAGGGCCCGAGCAGTACTTC,TRBV6-1,.,TRBD1,TRBJ2-7
CASSESRDSLTGGAGYTF,TGTGCCAGCAGTGAATCTAGGGACAGTTTGACAGGGGGAGCTGGCTACACCTTC,TRBV25-1,.,TRBD1,TRBJ1-2
CASSLPGDYGYTF,TGTGCCAGCAGCTTACCAGGGGACTATGGCTACACCTTC,TRBV5-4,.,.,TRBJ1-2
CASTIPGQDDGYTF,TGTGCCAGCACCATTCCGGGACAAGACGATGGCTACACCTTC,TRBV11-1,few,.,TRBJ1-2
CASSLDPQELSSGFF,TGTGCCAGCAGCTTAGATCCACAGGAACTGTCGTCTGGATTCTTC,TRBV11-2,few,.,TRBJ2-1
CASSAQVNTEAFF,TGTGCCAGCAGTGCCCAGGTGAACACTGAAGCTTTCTTT,TRBV25-1,.,.,TRBJ1-1
CASSGTSGGSDTQYF,TGTGCCAGCAGCGGGACTAGCGGGGGGTCAGATACGCAGTATTTT,TRBV9,once,TRBD2,TRBJ2-3
CASSNPTAVYGYTF,TGCGCCAGCAGCAACCCCACAGCCGTATATGGCTACACCTTC,TRBV4-1,.,.,TRBJ1-2
CASSRDELAGSMYEQYF,TGCGCCAGCAGCCGGGACGAGTTAGCGGGCTCGATGTACGAGCAGTACTTC,TRBV5-1,.,TRBD2,TRBJ2-7
CASSAVLGRDKATDTQYF,TGTGCCAGCAGCGCGGTGTTGGGCCGGGACAAGGCCACAGATACGCAGTATTTT,TRBV5-4,.,.,TRBJ2-3
CAWNRGLSNQPQHF,TGTGCCTGGAACAGGGGGCTCAGCAATCAGCCCCAGCATTTT,TRBV30,.,TRBD1,TRBJ1-5
CASSLGLAGPDTQYF,TGTGCCAGCAGCTTGGGACTAGCGGGGCCAGATACGCAGTATTTT,TRBV5-6,.,TRBD2,TRBJ2-3
CAWSVLGQLGNTIYF,TGTGCCTGGAGTGTACTAGGGCAACTCGGAAACACCATATATTTT,TRBV30,.,.,TRBJ1-3
CASSLDPFVGTRNTEAFF,TGTGCCAGCAGCTTAGACCCTTTTGTAGGGACAAGAAACACTGAAGCTTTCTTT,TRBV11-2,.,.,TRBJ1-1
CASSQEVQGANQPQHF,TGTGCCAGCAGCCAAGAAGTACAGGGGGCAAATCAGCCCCAGCATTTT,TRBV4-2,once,TRBD1,TRBJ1-5
CATSSSWGPSSTDTQYF,TGTGCCACCAGCAGCTCATGGGGGCCCTCTAGCACAGATACGCAGTATTTT,TRBV15,.,.,TRBJ2-3
CASSLQGAPNYGYTF,TGTGCCAGTAGTCTACAGGGGGCACCCAACTATGGCTACACCTTC,TRBV19,.,TRBD1,TRBJ1-2
CASRSTGVDNQPQHF,TGTGCCAGTAGAAGCACAGGGGTTGACAATCAGCCCCAGCATTTT,TRBV19,.,TRBD1,TRBJ1-5
CASIQSGRGQSEAFF,TGTGCCAGCATCCAATCGGGCAGGGGGCAAAGTGAAGCTTTCTTT,TRBV2,.,TRBD1,TRBJ1-1
CASGRIEAFF,TGTGCCAGCGGGAGAATTGAAGCTTTCTTT,TRBV19,.,.,TRBJ1-1
CASSPTGQTTYEQYF,TGCGCCAGCAGCCCAACGGGACAGACTACCTACGAGCAGTACTTC,TRBV5-1,.,TRBD1,TRBJ2-7
CATHRGPTDTQYF,TGTGCCACCCACAGGGGGCCCACAGATACGCAGTATTTT,TRBV11-2,once,TRBD1,TRBJ2-3
CASSLSGTQYF,TGTGCCAGCAGCTTATCGGGGACCCAGTACTTC,TRBV7-8,.,.,TRBJ2-5
CASSVEESSYNSPLHF,TGTGCCAGCAGCGTAGAGGAGAGCTCCTATAATTCACCCCTCCACTTT,TRBV9,.,.,TRBJ1-6
CASSARGGDTEAFF,TGTGCCAGCTCAGCGAGGGGAGGCGACACTGAAGCTTTCTTT,TRBV18,.,.,TRBJ1-1
CASSASGSYEQYF,TGTGCCAGCAGTGCTTCAGGCTCCTACGAGCAGTACTTC,TRBV6-1,.,.,TRBJ2-7
CAAHRGKYEQYF,TGTGCAGCGCACAGGGGGAAATACGAGCAGTACTTC,TRBV5-8,.,TRBD1,TRBJ2-7
CASSDGLGENQPQHF,TGTGCCAGCAGCGATGGACTCGGGGAAAATCAGCCCCAGCATTTT,TRBV9,.,.,TRBJ1-5
CASSLFSGGSTDTQYF,TGTGCCAGCAGCTTATTTAGCGGGGGGAGCACAGATACGCAGTATTTT,TRBV7-9,.,TRBD2,TRBJ2-3
CASSTNGLAAGELFF,TGTGCCAGCAGCACTAACGGACTAGCGGCCGGGGAGCTGTTTTTT,TRBV27,.,TRBD2,TRBJ2-2